This T cell receptor (beta chain) comes out of a study of blood T cells in healthy people across ages. Primers used in a second PCR of roughly 7 to 11 cycles were a sample-barcoded 5' primer and a J-beta primer mix. TCRdb fed the 5' RACE reads into MiXCR, producing one record per CDR3 protein. The profile shows 890,000 or so distinct CDR3 sequences, around 62% of them singletons. Each donor was a healthy Caucasian individual from Russia, aged roughly 6 to 95. There were at least 6 micrograms of total RNA extracted from every sample. Germline V gives CDR1 MNHEY, CDR2 SMNVEV (reference sequence). The CDR3 is made up of 17 amino acids. V lost 7 bases to trimming and J lost 4 bases, with 24 bases between them.

Sequenced sample: blood. The chain uses TRBV27 and TRBJ2-3, with TRBD1 as a possible D gene (6 bases). This sequence was found in a man aged 25 to 40 in good health. The CDR3 DNA follows: TGTGCCAGCAATCTTATGAGCGGACAGTTTAGCCCAGATACGCAGTATTTT. This encodes CASNLMSGQFSPDTQYF.